This TCR beta chain was found in a study of beta chain features in type 1 diabetes (dated by TCRdb to 2017 to 2018). Turning to the overall study: No differences in mean age, gender distribution, total cell number or subset yield were found between patients and healthy donors. A total of roughly 110 million sorted cells were examined across all samples, and the number of cells per subset was strongly correlated with RNA yield. Whereas all 30 or so donors provided naive and central memory subsets, regulatory and stem cell-like memory subsets were isolated from just 8 patients and roughly 8 healthy donors. In the study, recently diagnosed type 1 diabetes patients and matched healthy donors were compared on the TCRB repertoires of their sorted circulating CD4+ T cell subsets.

The entire isolated RNA was reverse transcribed using the High Capacity cDNA Reverse Transcription Kit, and thus expressed TCRB transcripts were sequenced. Deep immunoSEQ sequencing was performed on naive, central memory and regulatory T cell samples, with an average of about 3.6 million total reads per sample. Sorted cells were lysed in RLT buffer, and RNA was extracted using DNase-treated RNeasy Micro or Mini kits according to cell number. Each cell subset was processed separately to prevent cross-contamination, with patient and healthy donor samples processed together. Using the immunoSEQ multiplex PCR, TCRB sequences were amplified from cDNA into 87-bp fragments spanning the CDR3 region. The amplicons were sequenced using the Illumina HiSeq platform. In the authors' own workflow: Synthetic template baselines were used to correct PCR bias computationally, reads within Hamming distance 2 were collapsed, and singletons that could not be merged were discarded. Reads were aligned against IMGT to assign V, D and J genes, CDR3 length and insertions or deletions at six rearrangement sites. Within each subset, clonotype counts were normalized to sorted cell number, after which true diversity and Gini coefficients were computed with the tcR R package. Repertoire sharing was quantified using the overlap coefficient calculated on TCRB nucleotide sequences. Out-of-frame TCRB sequences from naive cells were analyzed as a proxy for the pre-selection repertoire. TCRdb limited this immuneACCESS table to in-frame rearrangements with V and J called. A share of clones is missing; checked studies link under half to unresolved V genes, and the rest is unexplained. V and J calls and clone size come straight from that table; D and trimming were deduced from the DNA. The table for this sample lists approximately 470,000 clones; roughly 31% of them were counted only once. The top ten hold about 0.065% of the sample.

The junction carries 8 bases between V and J, which are trimmed by 7 bases and 0 bases respectively. Inclusive of the bounding cysteine and phenylalanine, the CDR3 is 13 residues long. Only the CDR3 DNA stays, 39 bases, in frame from base 1. CDR1 and CDR2 (SGHAT, FQNNGV) derive from the germline V gene. Each donor gave one peripheral blood draw, roughly 110 mL on average, collected into heparinised tubes. Naive, central memory, regulatory and stem cell-like memory CD4+ T cells were sorted on a BD FACSAria II using a panel including CD45RO, CCR7, CD25, CD127, CD95 and CD27. All sorted populations exceeded 98% purity. PBMCs were isolated immediately by Lymphoprep density gradient centrifugation and stained directly without culture. Samples were stained and sorted in pairs, with one healthy donor and one patient per experiment, so that batch effects were minimized. General study outcomes and caveats: Because cDNA was sequenced instead of genomic DNA, activated cells with high expression could be over-represented, although the groups did not differ in activation or CD3 levels. PCR may preferentially amplify shorter templates, but because patient and control samples were amplified and corrected together, any resulting skew would affect both groups equally. A moderate but significant shortening of TCRB CDR3 length was observed in type 1 diabetes patients in all four CD4+ subsets. Only small numbers of individuals were included in the HLA sub-analyses, which left unresolved whether HLA type had any influence on TCRB rearrangement. Naive, central memory and regulatory TCRB repertoires appeared to be more similar among patients than among healthy donors. Patients with type 1 diabetes made fewer insertions and deleted more nucleotides at VDJ recombination sites, implying thymic rearrangement abnormalities.

Notes on this clone: There is no known antigen for this receptor. The sample holds no much larger clone one base away, and base qualities are not on file.

This chain joins TRBV11-2 to TRBJ2-3; the best D guess is TRBD2, with 6 bases matching. The sample comprised naive CD4+ T cells from blood. In light of the paper, this sample's cell subset or site label describes: true naive CD4+ T cells. The TCR comes from a man aged 18 to 35 in good health. The bases read TGTGCCAGCAAACTAGCCAGCACAGATACGCAGTATTTT. It codes for CASKLASTDTQYF.